These 22 T cell receptor beta chains were all obtained from the same sample, sequenced in a study of cytotoxic CD8 clonotypes in ibrutinib-treated CLL. The assay was immunoSEQ multiplex PCR, and TCRdb's table has in-frame clones only and misses some. The profile covers roughly 56,000 clones, with over 60% appearing a single time and about 45% taken by the ten largest. Material: PBMCs, obtained after 12 months of ibrutinib treatment. The receptor set was obtained from a human donor with chronic lymphocytic leukemia.

The rearrangement joins TRBV7-6 to TRBJ2-7; TRBD1 agrees at 10 bases. Germline-derived CDR1 and CDR2 are SGHVS and FNYEAQ. The ends lost 1 base at V and 9 bases at J; junction bases unmatched: 12. The CDR3 loop spans 16 amino acids. In nucleotides, the CDR3 is TGTGCCAGCAGCTTAGGTCTTGGGACAGGGGACCCCCGGCAGTACTTC. Its translation is CASSLGLGTGDPRQYF. Filled out from reference TRBV7-6 and TRBJ2-7, the complete variable domain reads GAGVSQSPRYKVTKRGQDVALRCDPISGHVSLYWYRQALGQGPEFLTYFNYEAQQDKSGLPNDRFSAERPEGSISTLTIQRTEQRDSAMYRCASSLGLGTGDPRQYFGPGTRLTVT.

The chain is built from TRBV30 and TRBJ1-1; D possibly corresponds to TRBD1 (5 bases). The V end lost 1 base, the J end lost 3 bases, and 9 bases lay between the germline ends. CDR3 length: 13 amino acids. Germline lookup yields CDR1 GTSNPN and CDR2 SVGIG (reference sequence). CDR3 coding DNA: TGTGCCTGGAGTGGGGGAGGGGACACTGAAGCTTTCTTT. Translating gives CAWSGGGDTEAFF.

The J gene is TRBJ2-3, the V gene TRBV9, with a weak D call TRBD1 (6 bases). The V end lost 4 bases, the J end lost 1 base, and 13 bases lay between the germline ends. The germline gives CDR1 SGDLS, CDR2 YYNGEE. The CDR3 has 15 residues. The CDR3 DNA reads TGTGCCAGCAGCCCCCGGACAGCGGGCACAGATACGCAGTATTTT. The encoded protein is CASSPRTAGTDTQYF.

The CDR3 DNA follows: TGTGCCAGCAGCTTAGCGGCGGGACACAACTCCTACGAGCAGTACTTC. Protein: CASSLAAGHNSYEQYF. V is TRBV7-9 and J is TRBJ2-7; D possibly matches TRBD1 or TRBD2 (6 bases each). The CDR3 runs to 16 residues. V was clipped by 0 bases and J by 0 bases, with 12 bases between them. Germline V gene data show CDR1 as SEHNR and CDR2 as FQNEAQ (reference sequence).

This chain links TRBV6-6 with TRBJ1-5; D is undetermined. The germline CDR1 and CDR2 sequences are MNHNY and SVGAGI (reference sequence). The germline V and J ends were trimmed by 4 bases and 4 bases, with 11 bases remaining between them. The CDR3 has 14 residues. The CDR3 bases are TGTGCCAGCAGTTTCCCAGTCCCAAATCAGCCCCAGCATTTT. As protein: CASSFPVPNQPQHF.

The rearrangement links TRBV6-6 to TRBJ1-5; no clear D. Trimming left V 1 base short and J 4 bases short, with 8 bases between. Germline V gives CDR1 MNHNY, CDR2 SVGAGI (reference sequence). The CDR3 is 14 amino acids. The CDR3 reads CASSYFQANQPQHF. The CDR3 coding sequence is TGTGCCAGCAGTTACTTCCAGGCTAATCAGCCCCAGCATTTT.

This clone appeared a few times. The chain couples TRBV19 to TRBJ1-5; 7 nucleotides align to TRBD1. The CDR3 consists of 15 residues. V lost 4 bases and J lost 8; bases outside the gene matches: 11. Germline V lookup: CDR1 LNHDA, CDR2 SQIVND (reference sequence). CDR3 DNA sequence: TGTGCCAGTAGTACACATCGACAGGGCGAGGAGCCCCAGCATTTT. Amino acids: CASSTHRQGEEPQHF.

The CDR3 DNA reads as TGTGCCAGCAGTGAAGTAGGGTCGGGCACAGATACGCAGTATTTT. It codes for CASSEVGSGTDTQYF. This chain joins TRBV6-1 and TRBJ2-3; D ambiguous. Per the germline V gene, CDR1 is MNHNS and CDR2 is SASEGT. This CDR3 is built from 15 residues. Trimming removed 1 base from V and 1 base from J, with 9 bases in between.

The chain links TRBV7-2 to TRBJ2-7, with D possibly matching TRBD2 (5 bases). CDR3 length: 14 amino acids. Trimming removed 4 bases at V and 0 bases at J, with 10 bases between. Germline CDR1 SGHTA, CDR2 FQGNSA. CDR3 nucleotide sequence: TGTGCCAGCAGCTACGGACTGAACTCCTACGAGCAGTACTTC. This codes for CASSYGLNSYEQYF.

The rearrangement uses TRBV9 and TRBJ2-7; 8 bases are a match to TRBD2. The V gene end was trimmed by 0 bases and the J gene end by 5 bases; junction bases not matched to a gene: 4. The CDR3 loop spans 14 amino acids. Germline-derived CDR1 and CDR2 are SGDLS and YYNGEE. CDR3 sequence: CASSVDSGTNEQYF. CDR3 DNA: TGTGCCAGCAGCGTAGATAGCGGGACGAACGAGCAGTACTTC.

The chain is built from TRBV27 and TRBJ2-3, with D hard to call. There are 14 residues in the CDR3. Germline values: CDR1 MNHEY, CDR2 SMNVEV (reference sequence). The V and J ends lost 5 bases and 2 bases respectively, with 11 bases between them. The CDR3 DNA reads TGTGCCAGCAGTCTGTCTGCTGTCACAGATACGCAGTATTTT. Translating it yields CASSLSAVTDTQYF.

The rearrangement uses TRBV5-1 and TRBJ2-2; 7 positions agree with TRBD1. The CDR3 runs 16 residues. Unmatched junction bases numbered 5, after V lost 1 base and J lost 2 bases. Germline-derived CDR1 and CDR2 are SGHRS and YFSETQ. The CDR3 reads CASSLNRGLNTGELFF. DNA for the CDR3: TGCGCCAGCAGCTTGAACAGGGGATTAAACACCGGGGAGCTGTTTTTT.

This sequence joins TRBV6-4 and TRBJ1-5, with D perhaps TRBD1 (5 bases). Germline V lookup: CDR1 MRHNA, CDR2 SNTAGT. V was cut by 4 bases and J by 7 bases, with 14 bases left in between. This CDR3 contains 14 residues. CDR3 loop: CASSGVRARQPQHF. CDR3 in DNA: TGTGCCAGCAGTGGAGTCAGGGCTAGACAGCCCCAGCATTTT.

The chain uses TRBV6-5 and TRBJ2-7; TRBD1 agrees at 9 bases. CDR1 and CDR2 from the germline V gene are MNHEY and SVGAGI. V shed 6 bases, J shed 8 bases, and the junction held 11 bases outside the gene matches. The CDR3 loop spans 14 amino acids. The CDR3 sequence is CASRNQDRGDKQYF. The CDR3 nucleotides read TGTGCCAGCAGAAACCAGGACAGGGGAGACAAGCAGTACTTC.

The chain joins TRBV28 to TRBJ1-5, with D unclear. The CDR3 extends over 14 amino acids. The V end was cut by 5 bases, the J end by 11 bases, with 19 bases between. From germline, CDR1 is MDHEN and CDR2 SYDVKM. CDR3: CASSQLTPNEAQHF. The CDR3 DNA reads as TGTGCCAGCAGTCAGCTCACCCCTAACGAGGCCCAGCATTTT.

The chain combines TRBV9 with TRBJ2-7; D gene ambiguous. This CDR3 has 14 amino acids. Germline lookup yields CDR1 SGDLS and CDR2 YYNGEE. Trimming pared 1 base from V and 0 bases from J, leaving 8 bases between. CDR3 sequence reads: CASSVTVDSYEQYF. In DNA form, the CDR3 reads TGTGCCAGCAGCGTAACAGTAGACTCCTACGAGCAGTACTTC.

V usage is TRBV25-1 and J usage is TRBJ2-1; 12 bases are a match to TRBD2. The length of the CDR3 is 14 residues. Germline lookup yields CDR1 MGHDK and CDR2 SYGVNS. The V and J ends lost 6 bases and 6 bases, in that order; junction bases with no gene match: 3. CDR3 sequence (DNA): TGTGCCAGCAGCGGGACTAGCGGGCTCAATGAGCAGTTCTTC. It is translated as CASSGTSGLNEQFF. Looking up the rest from reference TRBV25-1 and TRBJ2-1 gives the full variable domain: EADIYQTPRYLVIGTGKKITLECSQTMGHDKMYWYQQDPGMELHLIHYSYGVNSTEKGDLSSESTVSRIRTEHFPLTLESARPSHTSQYLCASSGTSGLNEQFFGPGTRLTVL.

This sequence joins TRBV5-1 and TRBJ2-3, with a tentative D call TRBD1 (5 bases). Trimming cost V 2 bases and J 1 base, with 11 bases left between them. The CDR3 is 15 residues long. Germline V gene lookup returns CDR1 SGHRS and CDR2 YFSETQ. Written as DNA, the CDR3 is TGCGCCAGCAGCTTTGGCGTCAGGGGCACAGATACGCAGTATTTT. Residues: CASSFGVRGTDTQYF.

The CDR3 protein is CASSLRQDTQYF. The CDR3 coding sequence is TGTGCCAGCAGCTTAAGGCAAGATACGCAGTATTTT. V usage is TRBV7-9 and J usage is TRBJ2-3, with D uncertain. V lost 2 bases and J 5 bases, leaving 5 bases between the germline ends. The length of the CDR3 is 12 residues. Germline V gives CDR1 SEHNR, CDR2 FQNEAQ (reference sequence).

V is TRBV19 and J is TRBJ2-1; perhaps TRBD1 as D (6 bases). Trimming took off 3 bases at V and 2 bases at J, with 17 bases between the two ends. The germline V gene has CDR1 LNHDA and CDR2 SQIVND (reference sequence). There are 17 residues in the CDR3. The CDR3 DNA follows: TGTGCCAGTAGTATCTCCCTTGACAGGTCTGCCTACAATGAGCAGTTCTTC. As protein: CASSISLDRSAYNEQFF.

V gene TRBV29-1 combines with J gene TRBJ2-1; 14 bases agree with TRBD2. V gave up 7 bases and J gave up 7 bases; unmatched junction bases: 6. The CDR3 has 14 residues. From germline, CDR1 is SQVTM and CDR2 ANQGSEA. The CDR3 protein is CSAAGLAGENEQFF. The DNA of the CDR3 is TGCAGCGCGGCGGGACTAGCGGGAGAAAATGAGCAGTTCTTC.

This clone is labeled as medium-sized. The CDR3 loop reads CATLFPSGSSNEQFF. In DNA, the CDR3 is TGTGCCACACTCTTCCCCAGCGGGAGTTCGAATGAGCAGTTCTTC. This rearrangement joins TRBV10-3 to TRBJ2-1; 8 bases map to TRBD2. The length of the CDR3 is 15 residues. Germline trimming cut 10 bases from V and 7 bases from J; bases unmatched to any gene: 15. Germline assignment: CDR1 ENHRY and CDR2 SYGVKD.